Listed below are T cell receptor beta chains from one sample, sequenced in a study of T cell responses to AZD1222 COVID-19 vaccine. Method: immunoSEQ multiplex PCR; TCRdb's copy keeps in-frame clones and lacks some. In the table there are 150,000 to 250,000 clones, roughly 90% of which are singletons. The material was peripheral blood, obtained 28 days after the second AZD1222 dose. These receptors all come from an adult who received the AZD1222 COVID-19 vaccine. CDR3s include the opening cysteine and the closing phenylalanine or tryptophan. The order of the fields is J gene, clone size, CDR3 length, D gene, V gene, CDR3 DNA, CDR3 protein. A D gene is named only where the DNA matches it firmly. Clone size is stated in some rows and not others, as once, few, many or a class when expanded.

TRBJ2-7,-,16,-,TRBV5-4,TGTGCCAGCAGCTTGGGGGGAGGGGGTAAGGCCTACGAGCAGTACTTC,CASSLGGGGKAYEQYF
TRBJ2-5,-,17,TRBD2,TRBV11-3,TGTGCCAGCAGCCCGGGACTAGCGGGAGGAGGGCAAGAGACCCAGTACTTC,CASSPGLAGGGQETQYF
TRBJ2-3,-,17,TRBD2,TRBV7-6,TGTGCCAGCAGGCCGGGACTAGCGGGACCGGATACAGATACGCAGTATTTT,CASRPGLAGPDTDTQYF
TRBJ1-3,-,14,-,TRBV15,TGTGCCACCAGCAGAGCCCTGGACAGTGAGGCCCTATATTTT,CATSRALDSEALYF
TRBJ2-7,once,15,-,TRBV2,TGTGCCAGCAGCCCGAGGGGGGGCTACTCCTACGAGCAGTACTTC,CASSPRGGYSYEQYF
TRBJ1-2,-,15,-,TRBV30,TGTGCCTTTCTACATCACGAGGGACACCAGGGAGGCTACACCTTC,CAFLHHEGHQGGYTF
TRBJ1-5,few,17,TRBD1,TRBV27,TGTGCCACAGCACGTCAGGGGGCTCATATGGGCAATCAGCCCCAGCATTTT,CATARQGAHMGNQPQHF
TRBJ1-3,-,17,-,TRBV3-1/TRBV3-2,TGTGCCAGCAGCCAAGAGTCCTCACCGGTCTCTGGAAACACCATATATTTT,CASSQESSPVSGNTIYF
TRBJ2-1,-,14,-,TRBV6-2/TRBV6-3,TGTGCCAGCAGTTACCCGGACAGTTCCAATGAGCAGTTCTTC,CASSYPDSSNEQFF
TRBJ1-6,-,16,-,TRBV6-1,TGTGCCAGCAGTGAAGCCGACAGCCTATATAATTCACCCCTCCACTTT,CASSEADSLYNSPLHF
TRBJ1-1,-,15,-,TRBV28,TGTGCCAGCAGAGGGGCCCAAGGGGGGCACACTGAAGCTTTCTTT,CASRGAQGGHTEAFF
TRBJ2-5,-,11,TRBD2,TRBV27,TGTGCCAGCAGCGGGGGGGAGACCCAGTACTTC,CASSGGETQYF
TRBJ2-7,once,17,TRBD2,TRBV3-1/TRBV3-2,TGTGCCAGCAGCCAAGATCTGATTAGCGGGAGGTCCTACGAGCAGTACTTC,CASSQDLISGRSYEQYF
TRBJ2-1,-,13,TRBD1,TRBV24-1,TGTGCCACCAGGATGACAGGGTTGGATGAGCAGTTCTTC,CATRMTGLDEQFF
TRBJ2-1,-,15,-,TRBV11-2,TGTGCCAGCAGCCGGATTTCGGTTACCTACAATGAGCAGTTCTTC,CASSRISVTYNEQFF
TRBJ1-6,-,12,-,TRBV25-1,TGTGCCAGCAGTGACAGTTATTCACCCCTCCACTTT,CASSDSYSPLHF
TRBJ2-1,-,15,-,TRBV12-5,TGTGCTAGTGGTTCATCAGGGGCCCCCTGGTATGAGCAGTTCTTC,CASGSSGAPWYEQFF
TRBJ2-5,-,15,-,TRBV2,TGTGCCAGCAGTCAAATTCCCAGGGGTGGGGAGACCCAGTACTTC,CASSQIPRGGETQYF
TRBJ2-2,-,18,TRBD1,TRBV24-1,TGTGCCACCACCCTCGCACCCACAGGGGGCAGTTCCACCGGGGAGCTGTTTTTT,CATTLAPTGGSSTGELFF
TRBJ1-5,-,14,-,TRBV7-8,TGTGCCAGCAGCTTAGAGACAGTTTATCAGCCCCAGCATTTT,CASSLETVYQPQHF
TRBJ1-5,-,16,-,TRBV4-2,TGTGCCAGCAGCCGAGAAGGGGGGGTAGGCAATCAGCCCCAGCATTTT,CASSREGGVGNQPQHF
TRBJ2-7,-,16,-,TRBV12-5,TGTGCTAGGGAACGGTTGCGTAGGACGGACCCCTACGAGCAGTACTTC,CARERLRRTDPYEQYF
TRBJ2-5,few,14,-,TRBV5-1,TGCGCCAGTACACGAAATGGGGGCCAAGAGACCCAGTACTTC,CASTRNGGQETQYF
TRBJ2-1,-,15,TRBD1,TRBV7-9,TGTGCCAGCAGCGGCGGTGACAGGGGGCGATGGGAGCAGTTCTTC,CASSGGDRGRWEQFF
TRBJ1-5,-,11,-,TRBV28,TGTGCCAGCAGTCCCATTGGGCCCCAGCATTTT,CASSPIGPQHF
TRBJ2-1,-,17,-,TRBV28,TGTGCCAGCAGTTTCGAGTTAGGTGTGAGGGCCTACAATGAGCAGTTCTTC,CASSFELGVRAYNEQFF
TRBJ1-2,-,18,-,TRBV2,TGTGCCAGCAGTGAACGATCGATAAGGGAGGGTCTTTCTTATGGCTACACCTTC,CASSERSIREGLSYGYTF
TRBJ2-2,few,15,-,TRBV5-1,TGCGCCAGCAGCTTGGGAAATGCGAACACCGGGGAGCTGTTTTTT,CASSLGNANTGELFF
TRBJ1-5,-,13,TRBD1,TRBV29-1,TGCAGCATTAGGACAGGGATAGGACAGCCCCAGCATTTT,CSIRTGIGQPQHF
TRBJ2-3,few,15,TRBD1,TRBV10-1,TGCGCCAGCAGTGAGGGGACAGGGGGGGCAGATACGCAGTATTTT,CASSEGTGGADTQYF
TRBJ2-1,-,15,-,TRBV11-3,TGTGCCAGCAGCTTGCGAGAGGGCTCCTACAATGAGCAGTTCTTC,CASSLREGSYNEQFF
TRBJ1-1,-,17,TRBD1,TRBV3-1/TRBV3-2,TGTGCCAGCAGCCAGGCCACCGGGACAGGGGGCGCCCCTGAAGCTTTCTTT,CASSQATGTGGAPEAFF
TRBJ1-4,-,16,TRBD1,TRBV30,TGTGCCTGGAGTGTATTTTTAGGGGGCGGGGAAGAAAAACTGTTTTTT,CAWSVFLGGGEEKLFF
TRBJ1-2,-,16,TRBD1,TRBV19,TGTGCCAGTAGTACCCCGGGACAGGGGGCGCATTATGGCTACACCTTC,CASSTPGQGAHYGYTF